The T cell receptor (beta chain) under discussion was sequenced for a study of regulatory T cells in long-lasting Graves disease listed by TCRdb under 2021. Notes on the research overall: Patients with newly diagnosed Graves' disease had been on antithyroid drugs for under 3 months. Patients with persistent Graves' disease were compared with patients with newly diagnosed Graves' disease using TCR sequencing and RNA sequencing of peripheral blood. The study was conducted in China and was registered as a clinical trial. TCR sequencing covered around 13 persistent and approximately 20 newly diagnosed Graves' disease patients, some 33 samples in total.

V ends up 7 bases short and J 7 bases short, with an unmatched junction base count of 12. Taken from the germline V gene, the CDR1 and CDR2 loops are SNHLY and FYNNEI. The CDR3 numbers 16 residues from cysteine through phenylalanine. The DNA shown is the 48-base CDR3, in frame from base 1. The label giving this sample's time point can be read as: newly diagnosed GD, antithyroid drugs for less than 3 months. For both TCR sequencing and RNA sequencing, RNA was extracted from PBMCs in TRIzol. Graves' disease was diagnosed according to American Thyroid Association guidelines. The patients came from an endocrinology department in Xi'an, China. Each patient gave about 9.1 milliliters of peripheral blood, collected in an EDTA anticoagulant tube. Ficoll Paque Plus density gradient separation was used to isolate PBMCs, and no additional T cell sorting was done. An Agilent 2100 Bioanalyzer and agarose gel were used to check RNA quality, and a NanoDrop 2000 was used to measure RNA concentration.

This clonotype occurred many times. The antigen it recognizes is unknown. No per-base quality is available; no much larger clone lies one base away. The research as a whole found: Persistent disease showed preferential use of TRBV28, TRBJ1-2 and TRBJ2-5, whereas newly diagnosed disease favored TRBV20-1 and TRBJ2-1. Lower TCR Shannon entropy and fewer highly expanded clones were observed in persistent Graves' disease patients than in newly diagnosed patients, which suggested clonal expansion. The authors acknowledged the small sample size as a limitation that may reduce accuracy. Patients with persistent disease shared more public clonotypes (approximately 2,500) than newly diagnosed patients did (approximately 990). Only peripheral blood was studied, because thyroid tissue, the primary lesion, was inaccessible. Only the TCR beta chain was sequenced and analyzed.

The library was made by multiplex PCR. For sequencing, an Illumina HiSeq 4000 was employed. TCR beta libraries were built with iRepertoire HTBI primers and Arm-PCR amplification of CDR3 regions. PCR products were gel purified before sequencing. The authors processed their data as follows. A total of 62 TRBV and some 15 TRBJ segments were identified across samples and were used for gene usage analysis of CDR3 amino acid clonotypes. COPE and FqMerger were used to merge the filtered high-quality paired reads into contigs. BLAST was used to align contigs to IMGT TRBV, TRBD and TRBJ reference genes, with CDR3 defined following IMGT. Clonotypes above 0.1% frequency were classified as highly expanded clones. Shannon entropy was used to measure repertoire diversity, and the Gini coefficient was used to measure V-J evenness. Clonotypes shared by more than one individual were considered public. TCRdb reprocessed the public reads (quality trimming at Q25 with fastp, clone calling with MiXCR) and kept in-frame beta chains. Entries are consolidated by CDR3 protein sequence, retaining the most common genes and DNA. The V and J calls were not made by the authors but by TCRdb's processing. Counted in this sample were roughly 500,000 distinct CDR3 sequences; approximately 15% of them appeared once. 10% of the sample lies in the top ten.

These data were also reused for a study on T cells in Graves' hyperthyroidism and ophthalmopathy. Taken from the second paper: Stable Graves' hyperthyroidism was defined as the absence of progression to ophthalmopathy over 18 months of follow-up. Hyperthyroidism patients were newly diagnosed, with disease duration under 2 months, and aged 18 to 65 years. The study excluded patients with uncontrolled infections, other autoimmune diseases, pregnancy or lactation. Diagnoses were established on the basis of clinical symptoms, serum thyroxine and TRAb, thyroid ultrasound, and orbital computed tomography. For the first round of RT-PCR on the TCR CDR3, the HTBI primer set was used together with the Qiagen OneStep RT-PCR kit. Blood samples also contained most of the expanded thyroid clonotypes (frequency above 0.001), which suggests that blood repertoires may reflect thyroid immune responses. In cross-validation, a model built on a 13 V-J signature told ophthalmopathy apart from stable hyperthyroidism with 87.88% sensitivity and about 81% specificity, and in testing the same model reached 80%/75%. During validation, the model predicted progression to ophthalmopathy a median of roughly 7.1 months ahead of onset, with just under 71% sensitivity and around 73% specificity. TCR V-J signatures able to tell the groups apart were searched for in a discovery cohort of approximately 95 patients, of whom around 42 had Graves' ophthalmopathy and 57 had stable Graves' hyperthyroidism. Prospective prediction of ophthalmopathy was tested in an independent validation cohort consisting of some 19 hyperthyroidism patients and some 15 patients who later progressed to ophthalmopathy. The 95 to 100 discovery patients were randomly divided into training and test sets at a 7:3 ratio. In roughly six Graves' hyperthyroidism patients, the study also compared T-cell repertoires from thyroid tissue with T-cell repertoires from blood. Once sampling was done, hyperthyroidism patients were given methimazole at a starting dose of 30 mg daily, whereas ophthalmopathy patients were given high-dose intravenous methylprednisolone. The libraries were constructed in a second round of multiplex PCR and then size-selected and purified. Paired-end sequencing of the libraries was performed with 100 bp reads on an Illumina HiSeq2000. SOAPnuke was used to process the raw data, removing reads that contained adapters or uncalled bases, had a mean Phred below 15, or lacked an exact match to the constant primer or identifier. COPE v1.2.5 was used to merge high-quality paired reads, and clonotypes were defined as unique nucleotide sequences. MiTCR v1.1 was used to align clonotypes to the IMGT TRBV, TRBD and TRBJ reference segments. The analysis was restricted to V-J combinations with a frequency above 0.0001, which together covered over 99% of the repertoires. A TCS score was defined as the ratio between F50 (clonal expansion) and ExV (chaos), using BLOSUM62-based TCRdist between CDR3 peptides within each V-J. Welch's t-statistics and random forest reduced some 510 V-J features to some 14, which were used in a naive Bayes classifier (R e1071). No statistical method was used to fix the sample size in advance, and group allocation was not hidden from the investigators. According to the paper, TCR Vbeta CDR3 sequencing was carried out on some 130 peripheral blood samples, which came from around 43 ophthalmopathy, approximately 78 hyperthyroidism and approximately 17 progressor patients.

This sequence originates from a man in his thirties or forties with Graves disease. Donor details come from another sample of the same person, matched by shared clones. This sequence uses TRBV2 and TRBJ2-6; TRBD1 lines up with 8 middle nucleotides. The sequencing used peripheral blood mononuclear cells (PBMCs), collected at new diagnosis, from a patient treated with antithyroid drugs. The DNA sequence is given as TGTGCCAGCAACCGGGACAGGCCTTTGTACGCCAACGTCCTGACTTTC. Its protein reads: CASNRDRPLYANVLTF.